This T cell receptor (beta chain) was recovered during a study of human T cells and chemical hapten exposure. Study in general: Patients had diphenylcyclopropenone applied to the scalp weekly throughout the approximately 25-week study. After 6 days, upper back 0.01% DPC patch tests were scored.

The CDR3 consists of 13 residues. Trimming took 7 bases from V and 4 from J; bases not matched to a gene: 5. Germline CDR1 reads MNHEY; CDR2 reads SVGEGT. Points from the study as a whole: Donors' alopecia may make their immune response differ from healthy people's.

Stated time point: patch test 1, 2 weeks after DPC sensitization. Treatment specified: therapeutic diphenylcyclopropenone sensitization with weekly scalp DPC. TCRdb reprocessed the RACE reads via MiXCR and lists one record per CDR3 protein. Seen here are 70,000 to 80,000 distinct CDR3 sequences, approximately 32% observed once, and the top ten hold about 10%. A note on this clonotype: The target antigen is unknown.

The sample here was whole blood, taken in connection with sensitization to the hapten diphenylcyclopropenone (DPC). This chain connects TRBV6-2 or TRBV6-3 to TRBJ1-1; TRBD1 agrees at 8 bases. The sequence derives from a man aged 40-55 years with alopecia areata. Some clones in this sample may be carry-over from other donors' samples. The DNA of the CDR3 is TGTGCCAGCACCCAGGGGGCGCGCACTGAAGCTTTCTTT. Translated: CASTQGARTEAFF.